One T cell receptor beta chain is described in this entry. The target of this receptor is not known. No much larger clonotype is one base removed from it; base qualities were not supplied. The CDR3 regions of human TCRbeta chains were analyzed by immunosequencing. The source study handled its data this way. Repertoire TCRs were matched against a reference library of SARS-CoV-2-specific TCRs generated with the MIRA antigen-specificity platform. Breadth was defined as the fraction of unique TCRs that were SARS-CoV-2-associated. Depth was defined as the fraction of total T cells that were SARS-CoV-2-associated. Each spike-specific TCR was assigned to its reactive spike region and to a CD4 or CD8 class using the MIRA data. Log10-transformed breadth and depth values were compared by one-way ANOVA with Sidak's multiple comparisons tests. TCRdb mirrors the immuneACCESS table, restricted to in-frame sequences. Some clones are absent from its copies; in checked studies, under half trace to an unresolved V gene, and the reason for the others is unknown. V, J and clone size were drawn from that table, and D and trimming were deduced from the DNA. In all, the sample holds about 150,000 clones, and 90% of those were seen once. The top ten hold about 1.6% of the sample.

This sample stems from a study of T cell responses to AZD1222 COVID-19 vaccine (dated by TCRdb to the early 2020s). The study in broad terms: A total of 230 to 250 trial participants underwent TCR sequencing, of whom 207 received two doses of AZD1222 and about 25 received two doses of the MenACWY control vaccine. Trial participants were enrolled by age into 18-55, 56-69 and 70-plus year subgroups, with about 150, 27 and 61 TCR-sequenced participants respectively. Broader findings and caveats from the paper: In the small 56-69-year group, the increase in depth fell short of significance, most likely because of low power. The vaccine-associated CD4 TCRs covered the entire spike protein, and the dominant responses fell in regions 160-218 and 743-854. Epitopes outside the regions mutated in the B.1.351 and B.1.1.7 variants were reportedly recognized by nearly half of the unique spike-specific TCRs. No day 14 peak-response samples were available, so repertoires were characterized only after the peak T cell response. A significant rise in spike-specific TCR breadth and depth was observed after two AZD1222 doses relative to day 0 and relative to MenACWY recipients. Participants were mostly white British, with more females than males. The authors suggested clonal diversity may have been underestimated. Conclusions about previously exposed vaccinees are limited, since just five or six AZD1222 recipients were seropositive for SARS-CoV-2 at baseline.

Reading the germline V gene gives CDR1 SGHTS and CDR2 YDEGEE. At the junction V is shortened by 0 bases and J by 2 bases, with 18 bases in between. Inclusive of the bounding cysteine and phenylalanine, the CDR3 is 17 residues long. Just CDR3 DNA is preserved here, 51 bases in frame from base 1. The sample's time point label is to be understood as: about 28 days (+/-7) after the second vaccine dose. AZD1222 recipients whose second dose came at about 4 weeks and those whose second dose came at about 12 weeks were combined into one group, since spike-specific TCR depth and breadth did not differ between the two schedules. Samples from vaccinated people were obtained from the UK trials COV001 and COV002, which included a single-blind randomized controlled phase 2/3 trial of AZD1222 (ChAdOx1 nCoV-19) in healthy adults. For TCRbeta chain sequencing, PBMC samples were collected from trial participants at day 0 and at day 28 after the second dose.

The rearranged chain carries TRBV5-8 and TRBJ2-7, and perhaps TRBD2 as D gene, on 6 matching bases. This TCR derives from an adult who received the AZD1222 COVID-19 vaccine. The material was peripheral blood, obtained 28 days after the second AZD1222 dose. The DNA sequence follows: TGTGCCAGCAGCTTGGAACGGGGAGGACCCACAACCTACGAGCAGTACTTC. It translates as CASSLERGGPTTYEQYF. The CDR3 plus the reference TRBV5-8 and TRBJ2-7 genes for the other parts give the full variable domain: EAGVTQSPTHLIKTRGQQATLRCSPISGHTSVYWYQQALGLGLQFLLWYDEGEERNRGNFPPRFSGRQFPNYSSELNVNALELEDSALYLCASSLERGGPTTYEQYFGPGTRLTVT.